This is a list of T cell receptor beta chains from one sample in a study of identifying expanded T cells in peripheral blood. This table comes from immunoSEQ multiplex PCR, and its TCRdb copy is limited to in-frame clones, with some not included. The sample carries about 82,000 clones, roughly 89% recorded once. Sequenced: blood. The receptors come from a person aged 18-70 years in good health. The conserved cysteine and the conserved F or W are not part of the CDR3 here. Clone sizes are given selectively: once, few, many, or a class where the clone is expanded.

clone_size cdr3_length v_call cdr3_aa
- 11 TRBV7-9 ASSLASGYGYT
- 13 TRBV12-5 ASGFRQGANQPQH
- 13 TRBV14 ASSQVAGETGELF
- 12 TRBV5-1 ASSLDGWGEKLF
once 11 TRBV19 ASSRQPNTEAF
- 16 TRBV5-1 ASSLWLRQGGETYEQY
- 14 TRBV4-1 ASSQAKTGETGELF
- 13 TRBV5-5 ASRLGTDLSYEQY
- 14 TRBV5-1 ASSPQLAGGLNEQF
- 12 TRBV6-1 ASSGEGARQPQH
few 12 TRBV6-1 ASRPGQYNSPLH
- 11 TRBV21-1 ASTGGRRETQY
- 15 TRBV10-2 ASSERTGFANTGELF
- 13 TRBV10-3 AISGDNYRGNIQY
- 13 TRBV6-5 ASSSTGTGSLPQH
once 15 TRBV7-3 ASSLTDLVSGGNTIY